This entry features one T cell receptor (beta chain) sequence. This sample was taken from a study of blood T cell repertoires in COVID-19. This table comes from immunoSEQ multiplex PCR, and its TCRdb copy is limited to in-frame clones, with some not included. The sample records 250,000 or so clones, about nine tenths being singletons. Germline CDR1 SGDLS, CDR2 YYNGEE. V was clipped by 0 bases and J by 3 bases; unmatched bases: 7. This CDR3 is 16 amino acids long. The sequenced sample was peripheral blood. The origin of this receptor is a woman in her sixties or seventies with acute or convalescent COVID-19. The chain has TRBV9 and TRBJ2-7, with 9 bases fitting TRBD1. The CDR3 nucleotides are TGTGCCAGCAGCGTAGGTTCCGGGACAGGGAACTACGAGCAGTACTTC. It translates to CASSVGSGTGNYEQYF.